This T cell receptor (beta chain) was sequenced during a study of Ad26.COV2.S vaccination and SARS-CoV-2 variants (dated by TCRdb to the early 2020s). About the investigation overall: TCRbeta repertoire sequencing served as the tool for gauging how specific and how broad the SARS-CoV-2-reactive T cell receptors were following Ad26.COV2.S vaccination. A total of approximately 30 samples were included in the TCR-sequenced set, comprising around 20 Ad26.COV2.S vaccine recipients, 5 placebo recipients and 8 SARS-CoV-2 convalescent individuals. Study-wide findings and limitations: According to the authors, total T cell responses may have been underestimated by the TCR breadth and depth analyses. Comparable non-spike TCR breadth was observed between vaccine and placebo recipients, consistent with only spike being contained in the vaccine. Higher spike-specific TCR breadth was observed in Ad26.COV2.S recipients than in placebo recipients (P = 0.0014). After vaccination, spike-specific CD8+ and CD4+ T cell responses were reported to show substantial breadth.

The immunoSEQ Assay was used to sequence TCRbeta CDR3 regions. After extraction, genomic DNA underwent amplification by bias-controlled multiplex PCR, followed by high-throughput sequencing. The published analysis was carried out like this. To quantify the absolute abundance of each unique TCRbeta CDR3 region, sequences were collapsed and filtered. T cell fraction was estimated by normalizing TCRbeta template counts to usable DNA, which was measured by amplifying reference genes present in all nucleated cells. Repertoire TCRs were annotated as SARS-CoV-2-specific by exact matching of V gene, CDR3 amino acid sequence and J gene to a known reactive TCR set. The reference SARS-CoV-2 TCR set came from MIRA and was filtered for enrichment in COVID-19-positive ImmuneCODE repertoires, removing public or cross-reactive TCRs. Using the MIRA antigens, annotated TCRs were further analysed by specific ORF or by position within an ORF. Depth was the summed frequency of annotated unique rearrangements, while breadth was defined as annotated unique rearrangements over total unique productive rearrangements. Two-sided Wilcoxon rank-sum tests were applied when comparing TCR breadth between groups. TCRdb's version of the immuneACCESS table is confined to in-frame rearrangements and falls short of the full clone set. An unresolved V gene accounts for under half of the shortfall where checked; the remainder is of unknown origin. That table furnishes V, J and clone size, whereas the DNA furnished D and trimming. The sample table lists 150,000 to 200,000 clones, 87% of them with a count of one. The ten top clones hold less than 6% of the sample.

For this clone: The antigen this receptor binds is unknown. Nothing much larger sits one base from this clone, and base qualities are not available.

From cysteine to phenylalanine, the CDR3 is 14 amino acids long. The sequence is cut down to CDR3 DNA, 42 bases in frame from base 1. V was cut back by 2 bases and J by 3 bases, leaving a gap of 10 bases between them. CDR1 and CDR2 were assigned from the germline V gene as SGDLS and YYNGEE. The time point label here, explained by the study, means: individuals recovered from natural SARS-CoV-2 infection. The chain is encoded by TRBV9 joined to TRBJ2-3; the D gene identity is not certain. The sample consisted of peripheral blood, taken after recovery from COVID-19. The sequence was obtained from a human donor who had recovered from COVID-19. In nucleotide form, the sequence is TGTGCCAGCAGCGTTTTAGACGGTACAGATACGCAGTATTTT. Translation gives CASSVLDGTDTQYF. This CDR3, with the reference TRBV9 and TRBJ2-3 proteins standing in past its ends, gives the full variable domain DSGVTQTPKHLITATGQRVTLRCSPRSGDLSVYWYQQSLDQGLQFLIQYYNGEERAKGNILERFSAQQFPDLHSELNLSSLELGDSALYFCASSVLDGTDTQYFGPGTRLTVL.